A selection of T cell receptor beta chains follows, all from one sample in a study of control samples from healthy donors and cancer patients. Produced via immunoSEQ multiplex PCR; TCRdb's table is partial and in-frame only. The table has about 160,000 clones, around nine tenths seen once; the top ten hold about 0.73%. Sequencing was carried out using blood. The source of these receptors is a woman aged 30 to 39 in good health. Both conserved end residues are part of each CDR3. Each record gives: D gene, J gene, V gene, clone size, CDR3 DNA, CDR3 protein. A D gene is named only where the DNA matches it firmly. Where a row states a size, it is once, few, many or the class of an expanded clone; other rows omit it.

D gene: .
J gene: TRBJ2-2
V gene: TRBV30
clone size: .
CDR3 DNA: TGTGCCTGGACGGCGGGACGACCCACCGGGGAGCTGTTTTTT
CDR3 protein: CAWTAGRPTGELFF

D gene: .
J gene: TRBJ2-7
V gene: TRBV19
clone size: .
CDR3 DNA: TGTGCCAGTACCAAGGACGGAGGGTCCTACGAGCAGTACTTC
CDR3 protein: CASTKDGGSYEQYF

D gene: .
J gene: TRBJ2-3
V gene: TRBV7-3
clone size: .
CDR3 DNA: TGTGCCAGCAGCCCGGGAAGGGCAGATACGCAGTATTTT
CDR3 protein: CASSPGRADTQYF

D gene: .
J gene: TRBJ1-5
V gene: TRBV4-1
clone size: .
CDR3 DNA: TGCGCCAGCAGCCAAGAAGCCCTGCCAGGGCTGCTCAATCAGCCCCAGCATTTT
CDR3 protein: CASSQEALPGLLNQPQHF

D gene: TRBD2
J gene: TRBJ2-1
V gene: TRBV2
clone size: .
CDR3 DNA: TGTGCCAGCAGTGAAGCGGCTAGCGGGAGCTCCTACAATGAGCAGTTCTTC
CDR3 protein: CASSEAASGSSYNEQFF

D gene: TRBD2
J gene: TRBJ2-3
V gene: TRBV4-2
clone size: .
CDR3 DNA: TGTGCCAGCAGCCCGGGACTAGCGGGAGGGCCCGGCACAGATACGCAGTATTTT
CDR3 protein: CASSPGLAGGPGTDTQYF

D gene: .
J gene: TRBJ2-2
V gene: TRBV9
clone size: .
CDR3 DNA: TGTGCCAGCAGCGGGACCGATTCAGGGAGCACCGGGGAGCTGTTTTTT
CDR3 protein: CASSGTDSGSTGELFF

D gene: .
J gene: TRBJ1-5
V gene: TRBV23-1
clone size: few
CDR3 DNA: TGCGCCAGCAGTCAATCTACCAGGTCCCTCAATCAGCCCCAGCATTTT
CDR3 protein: CASSQSTRSLNQPQHF

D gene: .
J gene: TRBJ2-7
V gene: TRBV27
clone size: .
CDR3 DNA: TGTGCCAGCAGTCCCACCGGATACGAGCAGTACTTC
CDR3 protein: CASSPTGYEQYF

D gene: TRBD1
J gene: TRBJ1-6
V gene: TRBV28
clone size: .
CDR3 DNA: TGTGCCAGCAGTGCCCGGACAGGGTATAATTCACCCCTCCACTTT
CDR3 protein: CASSARTGYNSPLHF

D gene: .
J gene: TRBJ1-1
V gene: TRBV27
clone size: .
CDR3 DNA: TGTGCCAGCAGTCCCAGAGGGGGGGCTGAAGCTTTCTTT
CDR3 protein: CASSPRGGAEAFF

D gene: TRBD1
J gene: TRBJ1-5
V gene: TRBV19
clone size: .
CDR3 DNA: TGTGCCAGTAGTGCCCGGGACAGGGGTGCTTTTAGCAATCAGCCCCAGCATTTT
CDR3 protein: CASSARDRGAFSNQPQHF

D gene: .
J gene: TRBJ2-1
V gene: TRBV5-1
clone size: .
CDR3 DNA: TGCGCCAGCAGCCCCAGGGACTCGGGCAATGAGCAGTTCTTC
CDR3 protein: CASSPRDSGNEQFF

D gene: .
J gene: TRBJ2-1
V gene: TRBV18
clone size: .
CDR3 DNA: TGTGCCAGCTCATCGTCAGGGGACAATGAGCAGTTCTTC
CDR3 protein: CASSSSGDNEQFF

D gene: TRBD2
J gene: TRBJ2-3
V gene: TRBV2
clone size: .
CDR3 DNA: TGTGCCAGCACCTCCTCGGGGGGGGCCACAGATACGCAGTATTTT
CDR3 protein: CASTSSGGATDTQYF

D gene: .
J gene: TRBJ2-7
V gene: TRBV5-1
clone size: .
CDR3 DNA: TGCGCCAGCAGCAGGACCCCCAACTACGAGCAGTACTTC
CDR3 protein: CASSRTPNYEQYF

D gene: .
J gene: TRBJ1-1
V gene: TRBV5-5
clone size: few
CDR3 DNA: TGTGCCAGCAGCCCAGGGTTGGGGTGGGAAGCTTTCTTT
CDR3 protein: CASSPGLGWEAFF